Described below is a single T cell receptor beta chain sequence and its context. The antigen is undetermined. This sample includes further DNA sequences coding for the same CDR3. Produced via immunoSEQ multiplex PCR; TCRdb's table is partial and in-frame only. The top ten hold around 3% of the sample, which has about 150,000 clones, about 85% seen once. The data were taken from a study of T cell responses to AZD1222 COVID-19 vaccine. The length of the CDR3 is 15 residues. In germline, CDR1 is MDHEN, CDR2 SYDVKM. Trimming cost V 2 bases and J 1 base, with 9 bases left between them. Points from the study as a whole: Compared with day 0, the breadth and depth of the Spike-specific TCR repertoire rose significantly after two doses of AZD1222. Baseline seropositivity characterized only a handful of AZD1222 recipients. Donors were largely white British and mainly female; clonal diversity was possibly underestimated. Without day 14 samples, only post-peak T cell repertoires were studied.

The source material was peripheral blood, sampled on day 0 of AZD1222 vaccination. This chain connects TRBV28 to TRBJ1-5; D perhaps matches TRBD1 (6 bases). The TCR comes from an adult in good health. Here the CDR3 reads CASSLGGLSNQPQHF. CDR3 sequence (DNA): TGTGCCAGCAGTTTAGGGGGGCTAAGCAATCAGCCCCAGCATTTT. Variable domain in full (rest from reference TRBV28 and TRBJ1-5): DVKVTQSSRYLVKRTGEKVFLECVQDMDHENMFWYRQDPGLGLRLIYFSYDVKMKEKGDIPEGYSVSREKKERFSLILESASTNQTSMYLCASSLGGLSNQPQHFGDGTRLSIL.